A single sample is the source of the 17 T cell receptor beta chains below, sequenced in a study of OX40 agonist ivuxolimab in advanced cancers. Method: immunoSEQ multiplex PCR; TCRdb's copy keeps in-frame clones and lacks some. Of roughly 69,000 clones in the sample, around 90% were seen once. This material consisted of CD4+ or CD8+ T cells sorted from blood, taken in a trial of the OX40 agonist ivuxolimab. These receptor sequences come from an adult with an advanced solid tumor such as melanoma, head and neck, liver or kidney cancer.

The chain employs TRBV5-4 and TRBJ2-2, with TRBD1 matching 12 bases. CDR3 length: 16 amino acids. V lost 3 bases and J lost 6; bases outside the gene matches: 6. CDR1 and CDR2 (germline): SGHNT, YYREEE (reference sequence). CDR3 sequence (DNA): TGTGCCAGCAGCTCCCGGGACAGGGGGCACCCCGGGGAGCTGTTTTTT. Translating gives CASSSRDRGHPGELFF.

The sample holds one count of this clone. The chain combines TRBV25-1 with TRBJ2-2; 9 bases are shared with TRBD1. The CDR3 length is 15 residues. Germline loops: CDR1 MGHDK, CDR2 SYGVNS. J lost 6 bases, V lost 2 bases, and 4 bases had no gene match. The DNA of the CDR3 is TGTGCCAGCAGTGAAGGGTACAGGGGGCCCGGGGAGCTGTTTTTT. Amino acids: CASSEGYRGPGELFF.

This sequence joins TRBV4-3 and TRBJ1-2, with D hard to call. V was pared by 0 bases and J by 4 bases, with 9 bases between. Germline assignment: CDR1 LGHNA and CDR2 YSLEER. The CDR3 covers 14 residues. The chain's CDR3 is CASSQDEETYGYTF. CDR3 DNA sequence: TGCGCCAGCAGCCAAGACGAGGAGACCTATGGCTACACCTTC.

V gene TRBV23-1 combines with J gene TRBJ2-3, with D perhaps TRBD1 (6 bases). TRBV23-1 is assigned to the ORF class and has an uncertain function. The length of the CDR3 is 17 residues. Trimming pared 0 bases from V and 2 bases from J, leaving 15 bases between. CDR3 DNA sequence: TGCGCCAGCAGTCAATCGGCCCGGTGGACAGCCACAGATACGCAGTATTTT. Its translation is CASSQSARWTATDTQYF.

This sequence joins TRBV10-3 and TRBJ2-7; maybe TRBD1 (5 bases). This CDR3 region has 15 residues. The ends were cut back, 2 bases at V and 4 bases at J, with 15 bases in the middle. Germline CDR1 ENHRY, CDR2 SYGVKD. CDR3 in DNA: TGTGCCATCAGTGAGAGGGGTGCGCAAATTTACGAGCAGTACGTC. It yields the protein CAISERGAQIYEQYV.

This chain links TRBV4-3 with TRBJ2-3; D gene uncertain. V was clipped by 3 bases and J by 6 bases, with 19 bases between them. Per germline, CDR1 LGHNA and CDR2 YSLEER. The CDR3 extends over 16 amino acids. In DNA form, the CDR3 reads TGCGCCAGCAGCCAGCGACCAGGATCCATCGGGGATACGCAGTATTTT. It codes for CASSQRPGSIGDTQYF.

This clone was picked up one time. The rearrangement uses TRBV21-1 and TRBJ1-3. TRBV21-1 is marked as a pseudogene. This CDR3 spans 17 amino acids. CDR3 protein: CASSPHGRRQDGNTIYF. The DNA for the CDR3 is TGTGCCAGCAGCCCCCATGGCAGGAGGCAAGATGGAAACACCATATATTTT.

The V and J genes are TRBV4-1 and TRBJ2-7, with D possibly TRBD1 on 5 matching bases. This CDR3 has 15 amino acids. The V gene's germline CDR1 is MGHRA and CDR2 YSYEKL. Trimming stripped 4 bases from V and 5 bases from J, with 18 bases between. CDR3 protein: CASSRTQGSRDEQYV. The DNA of the CDR3 is TGCGCCAGCAGCCGAACCCAGGGTTCCAGGGACGAGCAGTACGTC.

DNA of the CDR3: TGTGCCAGCAGCTTAGCTAGCGTGATTATGGGGAGCGAGCAGTACTTC. Translated, it gives CASSLASVIMGSEQYF. V gene TRBV7-2 combines with J gene TRBJ2-7, with D possibly being TRBD2 (5 bases). Trimming took 0 bases from V and 6 from J, leaving 18 bases between them. CDR1 is SGHTA, CDR2 FQGNSA, per germline. The CDR3 runs to 16 residues.

This chain connects TRBV7-9 to TRBJ2-1; 11 positions match TRBD2. Germline V gives CDR1 SEHNR, CDR2 FQNEAQ (reference sequence). With V trimmed by 2 bases and J by 7 bases, 10 bases remained unmatched. This CDR3 contains 17 residues. The CDR3 coding sequence is TGTGCCAGCAGCTTAACTAGCGGGAGCTTTTCGGTGAATGAGCAGTTCTTC. Translated, it gives CASSLTSGSFSVNEQFF.

The table lists this clone with a count of one. The V call is TRBV7-8, the J call TRBJ1-2, with TRBD1 matching 9 bases. Losses at the gene ends were 4 bases for V and 5 bases for J; bases not matched to a gene: 8. The germline V gene has CDR1 SGHVS and CDR2 FQNEAQ. The CDR3 is 15 amino acids. DNA for the CDR3: TGTGCCAGCAGCTACCGGGACAGGGTCGAATATGGCTACACCTTC. This translates into CASSYRDRVEYGYTF.

This clone was found once. The CDR3 sequence is CAWSEQDYEQYF. As DNA, the CDR3 is TGTGCCTGGTCAGAACAGGACTACGAGCAGTACTTC. The chain carries TRBV30 and TRBJ2-7; D may be TRBD1 (5 bases). V lost 5 bases and J 3 bases, leaving 11 bases between the germline ends. The CDR3 is 12 amino acids. Looked up from germline, CDR1 is GTSNPN and CDR2 is SVGIG (reference sequence).

This clone has just one count. The chain carries TRBV6-1 and TRBJ2-1, with 7 bases that match TRBD2. The V and J ends lost 2 bases and 4 bases, in that order; junction bases with no gene match: 8. The germline gives CDR1 MNHNS, CDR2 SASEGT. The CDR3 covers 16 residues. CDR3 nucleotides: TGTGCCAGCAGTGAACAGGCCTGGCGGGAGTACAATGAGCAGTTCTTC. This translates into CASSEQAWREYNEQFF.

This rearrangement joins TRBV28 to TRBJ1-1; D is undetermined. The CDR3 spans 13 residues. Germline V gene sequence: CDR1 MDHEN, CDR2 SYDVKM. The V gene lost 1 base and the J gene lost 8 bases, with 11 bases spanning the gap. The CDR3 sequence: CASSLFRDTEAFF. The CDR3 nucleotides are TGTGCCAGCAGTTTATTCCGGGATACCGAAGCTTTCTTT.

The chain links TRBV9 to TRBJ2-7; weak D call: TRBD2 (5 bases). Germline V gene data show CDR1 as SGDLS and CDR2 as YYNGEE. Trimming shortened V by 0 bases and J by 4 bases, and 14 bases separated the two germline ends. This CDR3 is built from 15 residues. For the CDR3, the DNA is TGTGCCAGCAGCGTAGGAGCGGAGGTAGCTTACGAGCAGTACTTC. Translation: CASSVGAEVAYEQYF.

V and J are TRBV4-1 and TRBJ2-7; D could derive from TRBD1 or TRBD2 (6 bases each). This CDR3 is 15 amino acids long. Trimming pared 5 bases from V and 2 bases from J, leaving 16 bases between. Germline V gene sequence: CDR1 MGHRA, CDR2 YSYEKL. The CDR3 region is CASSYIPGGAYEQYV. CDR3 bases: TGCGCCAGCAGCTATATCCCCGGGGGCGCCTACGAGCAGTACGTC.

The CDR3 reads CASSSTGVGFNYGYTF. The CDR3 DNA follows: TGTGCCAGCAGTTCCACAGGGGTTGGATTTAACTATGGCTACACCTTC. The rearrangement links TRBV28 to TRBJ1-2; 7 bases map to TRBD1. Germline CDR1 MDHEN, CDR2 SYDVKM. The CDR3 is made up of 16 amino acids. Losses at the gene ends were 4 bases for V and 1 base for J; bases not matched to a gene: 9.